The clone carrying this T cell receptor beta chain was picked up a small number of times. The antigen remains unidentified. MiXCR, run by TCRdb on the RT-PCR reads, gives a single entry per CDR3 protein. The sample shows hundreds of thousands of distinct CDR3 sequences, approximately 14% of them seen only once. These data originate in a study of response to subunit inactivated influenza vaccine. Study-wide points: Each seasonal influenza vaccination, the authors suggested, recruits few new T cells.

The ends were cut back, 5 bases at V and 0 bases at J, with 13 bases in the middle. The CDR3 sequence is 14 residues long. Germline V gives CDR1 SQVTM, CDR2 ANQGSEA. The chain joins TRBV29-1 to TRBJ1-1; D is ambiguous. The sequencing here drew on PBMCs from blood, taken roughly 12 days after vaccination. This TCR was sampled from a man aged 50 to 60 who received an inactivated influenza vaccine. Written as DNA, the CDR3 is TGCAGCGTTAGAGTATACAACTTGAACACTGAAGCTTTCTTT. This gives the protein CSVRVYNLNTEAFF.